This TCR beta chain was captured by sequencing in a study of CD8 T cells in Susac syndrome. About the study: Of the sequenced Susac syndrome patients, roughly six had active disease and 8 or 9 were in remission.

TCR beta sequences were obtained from blood CD8+ and CD4+ T cells. Patients having Susac syndrome satisfied recently defined diagnostic criteria for definite or probable disease. Reverse transcription used roughly 0.45 to 1 ug RNA and random hexamers. Amplification of TCR beta CDR3 was carried out by immunoSEQ multiplex PCR, which covered 54 Vbeta and 13 Jbeta segments. TCRdb itself ran the immunoSEQ multiplex PCR reads through MiXCR, one entry per CDR3 protein. This sample has 80,000 or so distinct CDR3 sequences, with roughly 95% found just once. CDR3 length: 13 amino acids. Per germline, CDR1 LGHDT and CDR2 YNNKEL (reference sequence). Trimming took 1 base from V and 6 from J, leaving 7 bases between them.

This receptor was taken from a human donor with Susac syndrome. The rearrangement links TRBV3-1 to TRBJ1-5, with D maybe TRBD1 (5 bases). The sample was CD8+ T cells from PBMCs. Written as DNA, the CDR3 is TGTGCCAGCAGCCAAGGGGGCGGTCAGCCCCAGCATTTT. Amino acid sequence: CASSQGGGQPQHF.